Given below is one T cell receptor (beta chain) in context. What this receptor recognizes is not known. Per-base quality was not reported, and no clone a single base away is much larger than it. During the collection period, no infections or other immune events were recorded for the healthy donors. Healthy-donor blood repertoires served as a training cohort to calibrate time-dependent variance in a beta-binomial model of T-cell clone differential abundance. The training cohort was composed of roughly ten healthy donors, 3 female and 7 male. Donor ages ranged from about 29 to 70 years, with an average of approximately 43 years. Whole blood was collected from each healthy donor at three time points spaced about 14 days apart and obtained from a commercial supplier. Genomic DNA was extracted from unsorted whole blood for immunosequencing. The sample is drawn from a study of identifying expanded T cells in peripheral blood (dated by TCRdb to between 2018 and 2021). The study in broad terms: Separate aliquots of the same genomic DNA pool were sequenced to produce technical replicates, and four replicates were compared in pairs. Beyond this particular receptor, the publication reports: Across all healthy-donor time intervals, the beta-binomial model significantly lowered both the number of clones called differentially abundant and the false-positive rate. The authors expected that biological variance in healthy repertoires might rise further over much longer intervals, such as months to years. For all healthy donors, the variance in clone template counts between roughly 2-week samples rose significantly as total template count increased. Approximately 1.2 differentially abundant clones were flagged by the binomial model between technical replicates, whereas about 15 and 19 were flagged over about two weeks and four weeks, respectively.

Looking up the germline V gene (reference sequence) yields CDR1 SGHKS and CDR2 YYEKEE. V loses 3 bases, J loses 4 bases, and the germline ends lie 14 bases apart. Including the terminal cysteine and phenylalanine, the CDR3 comprises 14 residues. Kept here is only the CDR3 DNA, which spans 42 bases and is read in frame from base 1. The immunoSEQ Assay, which uses bias-controlled multiplex PCR amplification of genomic DNA, was used to profile TCRbeta CDR3 regions. The paper's data handling went like this. To quantify the absolute abundance of each unique TCRbeta CDR3 region, the sequences were collapsed and filtered. Two models were used to test differential abundance: a binomial model (Fisher-equivalent) and a beta-binomial model that adds time-dependent variance fitted from healthy donors. Clones with fewer than 5 combined templates were excluded, and clones with Benjamini-Hochberg FDR below 0.01 were called differentially abundant. In the beta-binomial model, variance was expressed as a function of the total template count across the two samples, in the form v = (b*log(k)+a)^2. TCRdb's version of the immuneACCESS table is confined to in-frame rearrangements and falls short of the full clone set. An unresolved V gene accounts for under half of the shortfall where checked; the remainder is of unknown origin. The DNA gave D and trimming, while V, J and clone size come from that table. Within this sample are around 100,000 clones, with 70% to 90% of them counted one time only. The ten largest account for approximately 17% of the sample.

The chain links TRBV5-5 with TRBJ2-7; confidence is insufficient to name the D gene. Sequences were obtained from blood. The receptor was derived from a person aged 18-69 years in good health. The nucleotides are TGTGCCAGCAGCTCCCCCGAGACGCGGTACGAGCAGTACTTC. Translation gives CASSSPETRYEQYF.